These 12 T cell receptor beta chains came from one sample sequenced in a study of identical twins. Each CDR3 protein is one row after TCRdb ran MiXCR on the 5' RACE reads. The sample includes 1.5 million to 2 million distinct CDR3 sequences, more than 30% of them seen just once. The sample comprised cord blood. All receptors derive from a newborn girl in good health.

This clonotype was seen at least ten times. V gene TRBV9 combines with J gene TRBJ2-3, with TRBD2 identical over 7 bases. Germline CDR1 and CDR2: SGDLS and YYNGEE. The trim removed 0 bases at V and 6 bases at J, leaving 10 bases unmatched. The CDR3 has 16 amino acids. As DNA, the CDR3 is TGTGCCAGCAGCGTAGTGCAGCGGGGTCCCGGGGATACGCAGTATTTT. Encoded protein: CASSVVQRGPGDTQYF.

For the CDR3, the DNA is TGCAGTGCTAGAGACCCGTTTAGGGGGGACAGCTCCTACGAGCAGTACTTC. Translation: CSARDPFRGDSSYEQYF. The chain links TRBV20-1 to TRBJ2-7, with D perhaps matching TRBD1 (7 bases). From germline, CDR1 is DFQATT and CDR2 SNEGSKA (reference sequence). CDR3 size: 17 residues. V was trimmed by 0 bases and J by 0 bases, leaving 18 bases between them.

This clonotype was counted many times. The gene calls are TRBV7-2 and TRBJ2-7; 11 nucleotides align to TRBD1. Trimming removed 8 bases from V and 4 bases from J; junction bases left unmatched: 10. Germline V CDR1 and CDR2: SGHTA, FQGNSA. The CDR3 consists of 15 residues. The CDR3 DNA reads TGTGCCAGCTCTCCTCGGACAGGGGGCGGATACGAGCAGTACTTC. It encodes CASSPRTGGGYEQYF.

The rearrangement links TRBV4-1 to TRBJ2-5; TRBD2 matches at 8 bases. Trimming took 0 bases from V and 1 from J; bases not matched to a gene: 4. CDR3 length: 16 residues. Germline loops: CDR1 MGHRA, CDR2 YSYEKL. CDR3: CASSQEGSGIQETQYF. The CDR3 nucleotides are TGCGCCAGCAGCCAAGAAGGTAGCGGGATCCAAGAGACCCAGTACTTC.

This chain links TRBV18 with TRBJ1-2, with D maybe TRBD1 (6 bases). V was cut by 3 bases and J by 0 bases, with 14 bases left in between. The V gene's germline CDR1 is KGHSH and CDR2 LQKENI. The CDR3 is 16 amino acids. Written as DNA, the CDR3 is TGTGCCAGCTCACCCTTGGACAGTACGTCTAACTATGGCTACACCTTC. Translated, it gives CASSPLDSTSNYGYTF. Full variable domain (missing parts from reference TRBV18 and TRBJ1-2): NAGVMQNPRHLVRRRGQEARLRCSPMKGHSHVYWYRQLPEEGLKFMVYLQKENIIDESGMPKERFSAEFPKEGPSILRIQQVVRGDSAAYFCASSPLDSTSNYGYTFGSGTRLTVV.

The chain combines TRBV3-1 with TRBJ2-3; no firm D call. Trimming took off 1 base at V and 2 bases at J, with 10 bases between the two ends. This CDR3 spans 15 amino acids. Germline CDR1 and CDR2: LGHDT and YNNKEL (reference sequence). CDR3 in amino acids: CASSQVPLTTDTQYF. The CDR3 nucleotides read TGTGCCAGCAGCCAAGTCCCCCTTACCACAGATACGCAGTATTTT.

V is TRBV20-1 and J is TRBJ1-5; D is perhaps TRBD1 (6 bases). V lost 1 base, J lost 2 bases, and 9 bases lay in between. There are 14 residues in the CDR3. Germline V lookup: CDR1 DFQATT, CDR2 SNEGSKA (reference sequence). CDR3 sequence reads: CSARVGAGNQPQHF. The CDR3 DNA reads TGCAGTGCTAGAGTGGGGGCCGGCAATCAGCCCCAGCATTTT.

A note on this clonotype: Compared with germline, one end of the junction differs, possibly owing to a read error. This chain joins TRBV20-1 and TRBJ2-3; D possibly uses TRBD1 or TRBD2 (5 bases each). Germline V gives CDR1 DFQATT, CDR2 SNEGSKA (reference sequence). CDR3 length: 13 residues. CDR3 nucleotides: TGCAGTGCTAGGAGGGGTAATACAGATACGCGGTATTTT. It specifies CSARRGNTDTRYF.

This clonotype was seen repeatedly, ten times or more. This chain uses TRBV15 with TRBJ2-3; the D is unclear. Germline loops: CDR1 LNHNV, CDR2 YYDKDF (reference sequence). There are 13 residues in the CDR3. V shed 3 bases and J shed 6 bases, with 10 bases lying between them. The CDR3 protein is CATSRGFGDTQYF. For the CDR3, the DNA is TGTGCCACCAGCAGGGGATTCGGCGATACGCAGTATTTT.

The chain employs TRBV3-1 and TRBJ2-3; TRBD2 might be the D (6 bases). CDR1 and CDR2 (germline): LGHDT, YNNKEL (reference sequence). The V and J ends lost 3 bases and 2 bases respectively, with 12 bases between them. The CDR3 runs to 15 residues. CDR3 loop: CASSHHSGDTDTQYF. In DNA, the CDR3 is TGTGCCAGCAGCCACCACTCGGGAGACACAGATACGCAGTATTTT.

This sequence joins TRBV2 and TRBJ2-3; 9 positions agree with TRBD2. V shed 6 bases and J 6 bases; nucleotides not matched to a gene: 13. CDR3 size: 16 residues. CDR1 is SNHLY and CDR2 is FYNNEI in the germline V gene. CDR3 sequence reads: CASRKSVRGGRDTQYF. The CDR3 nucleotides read TGTGCCAGCAGGAAGTCGGTGCGGGGGGGAAGGGATACGCAGTATTTT.

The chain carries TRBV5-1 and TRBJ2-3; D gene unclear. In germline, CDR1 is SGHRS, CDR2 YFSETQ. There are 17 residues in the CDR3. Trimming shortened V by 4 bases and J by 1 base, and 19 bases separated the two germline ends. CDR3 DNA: TGCGCCAGCAGCCCCATTGTCGCGGCCTCTGGCACAGATACGCAGTATTTT. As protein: CASSPIVAASGTDTQYF.